Listed below are T cell receptor beta chains from one sample, sequenced in a study of graft-versus-host responses after intestinal transplantation. Generated by immunoSEQ multiplex PCR, the TCRdb table keeps only in-frame clones and is missing some. In the table there are about 12,000 clones, roughly 37% of which are singletons. Sequenced material: alloreactive CD8+ T cells from a mixed lymphocyte reaction culture, taken before intestinal transplant. The receptors derive from a human patient who received an intestinal transplant. CDR3s include the opening cysteine and the closing phenylalanine or tryptophan. The D gene is left open where the match is weak. Clone size is stated in some rows and not others, as once, few, many or a class when expanded.

v_call: TRBV18
clone_size: -
d_call: -
j_call: TRBJ2-7
cdr3_aa: CASSPRRAGWYEQYF
cdr3_nt: TGTGCCAGCTCACCACGCCGTGCGGGCTGGTACGAGCAGTACTTC

v_call: TRBV6-5
clone_size: few
d_call: TRBD1
j_call: TRBJ1-5
cdr3_aa: CASRLQGYRNQPQHF
cdr3_nt: TGTGCCAGCAGGTTACAGGGGTATCGTAATCAGCCCCAGCATTTT

v_call: TRBV18
clone_size: -
d_call: TRBD2
j_call: TRBJ2-1
cdr3_aa: CASSPRLAGGQFF
cdr3_nt: TGTGCCAGCTCACCTCGACTAGCCGGGGGTCAGTTCTTC

v_call: TRBV4-2
clone_size: medium-sized
d_call: -
j_call: TRBJ2-1
cdr3_aa: CASSQVSGPGNEQFF
cdr3_nt: TGTGCCAGCAGCCAAGTTAGCGGCCCAGGGAATGAGCAGTTCTTC

v_call: TRBV5-4
clone_size: few
d_call: -
j_call: TRBJ2-4
cdr3_aa: CASSLVRGPKNIQYF
cdr3_nt: TGTGCCAGCAGCTTGGTAAGGGGCCCCAAAAACATTCAGTACTTC

v_call: TRBV9
clone_size: -
d_call: -
j_call: TRBJ1-5
cdr3_aa: CASSPGPLGNQPQHF
cdr3_nt: TGTGCCAGCAGCCCGGGGCCCCTCGGCAATCAGCCCCAGCATTTT

v_call: TRBV27
clone_size: -
d_call: -
j_call: TRBJ2-7
cdr3_aa: CASRQEGLYEQYF
cdr3_nt: TGTGCCAGCAGACAAGAGGGGCTGTACGAGCAGTACTTC

v_call: TRBV7-2
clone_size: -
d_call: -
j_call: TRBJ1-1
cdr3_aa: CASSLGFRGNTEAFF
cdr3_nt: TGTGCCAGCAGCTTAGGTTTCAGGGGGAACACTGAAGCTTTCTTT

v_call: TRBV4-3
clone_size: -
d_call: -
j_call: TRBJ2-7
cdr3_aa: CASSQDFAGRSSYEQYF
cdr3_nt: TGCGCCAGCAGCCAAGATTTTGCAGGCCGTAGCTCCTACGAGCAGTACTTC

v_call: TRBV6-1
clone_size: -
d_call: -
j_call: TRBJ2-1
cdr3_aa: CASTMDSSSYNEQFF
cdr3_nt: TGTGCCAGCACTATGGACTCGAGCTCCTACAATGAGCAGTTCTTC

v_call: TRBV4-3
clone_size: few
d_call: TRBD1
j_call: TRBJ2-1
cdr3_aa: CASSHGTGDYNEQFF
cdr3_nt: TGCGCCAGCAGCCACGGGACAGGGGATTACAATGAGCAGTTCTTC

v_call: TRBV5-7
clone_size: few
d_call: -
j_call: TRBJ2-7
cdr3_aa: CASSFGAGENYEQYF
cdr3_nt: TGTGCCAGCAGCTTTGGCGCAGGGGAGAACTACGAGCAGTACTTC

v_call: TRBV10-1
clone_size: medium-sized
d_call: -
j_call: TRBJ2-1
cdr3_aa: CASSQGGEQFF
cdr3_nt: TGCGCCAGCAGTCAGGGGGGTGAGCAGTTCTTC

v_call: TRBV6-5
clone_size: few
d_call: -
j_call: TRBJ1-5
cdr3_aa: CASSEGGSNQPQHF
cdr3_nt: TGTGCCAGCAGTGAAGGGGGAAGCAATCAGCCCCAGCATTTT

v_call: TRBV4-1
clone_size: -
d_call: -
j_call: TRBJ2-7
cdr3_aa: CASSQSSGYEQYF
cdr3_nt: TGCGCCAGCAGCCAGTCTAGTGGCTACGAGCAGTACTTC

v_call: TRBV4-1
clone_size: -
d_call: -
j_call: TRBJ2-7
cdr3_aa: CASSRGGPSGFYEQYF
cdr3_nt: TGCGCCAGCAGCCGAGGGGGGCCTAGCGGATTCTACGAGCAGTACTTC

v_call: TRBV6-6
clone_size: few
d_call: TRBD2
j_call: TRBJ2-7
cdr3_aa: CASSPSGSAAYEQYF
cdr3_nt: TGTGCCAGCAGTCCTAGCGGGAGTGCCGCCTACGAGCAGTACTTC

v_call: TRBV5-1
clone_size: medium-sized
d_call: -
j_call: TRBJ1-4
cdr3_aa: CASRTAGLSEKLFF
cdr3_nt: TGCGCCAGCCGCACGGCAGGTCTAAGCGAAAAACTGTTTTTT

v_call: TRBV6-5
clone_size: medium-sized
d_call: -
j_call: TRBJ2-7
cdr3_aa: CASRRGPYSYEQYF
cdr3_nt: TGTGCCAGCAGGCGCGGGCCATATTCCTACGAGCAGTACTTC

v_call: TRBV9
clone_size: few
d_call: TRBD2
j_call: TRBJ2-1
cdr3_aa: CASSPTGTSYNEQFF
cdr3_nt: TGTGCCAGCAGTCCGACCGGGACTAGTTACAATGAGCAGTTCTTC

v_call: TRBV15
clone_size: -
d_call: -
j_call: TRBJ2-7
cdr3_aa: CATDQKTGGSSGKAYEQYF
cdr3_nt: TGTGCCACGGATCAAAAGACAGGGGGCTCTAGCGGGAAGGCCTACGAGCAGTACTTC

v_call: TRBV2
clone_size: -
d_call: TRBD2
j_call: TRBJ2-5
cdr3_aa: CASWGGTSGGETQYF
cdr3_nt: TGTGCCAGCTGGGGCGGGACGTCGGGGGGGGAGACCCAGTACTTC

v_call: TRBV19
clone_size: few
d_call: -
j_call: TRBJ2-7
cdr3_aa: CASSIAISYEQYF
cdr3_nt: TGTGCCAGTAGTATAGCGATCTCCTACGAGCAGTACTTC

v_call: TRBV4-2
clone_size: -
d_call: -
j_call: TRBJ2-1
cdr3_aa: CASSQVGGADEQFF
cdr3_nt: TGTGCCAGCAGCCAAGTAGGGGGGGCGGATGAGCAGTTCTTC

v_call: TRBV4-2
clone_size: -
d_call: -
j_call: TRBJ2-1
cdr3_aa: CASSQEEGGGLNEQFF
cdr3_nt: TGTGCCAGCAGCCAAGAGGAGGGGGGAGGACTAAATGAGCAGTTCTTC

v_call: TRBV27
clone_size: -
d_call: -
j_call: TRBJ2-1
cdr3_aa: CASSLFGGNEQFF
cdr3_nt: TGTGCCAGCAGTTTATTCGGGGGAAATGAGCAGTTCTTC

v_call: TRBV27
clone_size: -
d_call: -
j_call: TRBJ2-7
cdr3_aa: CASSLTGSYEQYF
cdr3_nt: TGTGCCAGCAGTTTAACAGGCTCCTACGAGCAGTACTTC

v_call: TRBV7-8
clone_size: few
d_call: -
j_call: TRBJ2-7
cdr3_aa: CASSVYKGGYEQYF
cdr3_nt: TGTGCCAGCAGCGTTTACAAAGGCGGCTACGAGCAGTACTTC

v_call: TRBV5-1
clone_size: -
d_call: -
j_call: TRBJ2-5
cdr3_aa: CASSLGWAEETQYF
cdr3_nt: TGCGCCAGCAGCTTAGGATGGGCGGAAGAGACCCAGTACTTC

v_call: TRBV4-1
clone_size: few
d_call: -
j_call: TRBJ2-7
cdr3_aa: CASSPRVETYEQYF
cdr3_nt: TGCGCCAGCAGCCCCCGAGTAGAAACTTACGAGCAGTACTTC

v_call: TRBV13
clone_size: -
d_call: TRBD2
j_call: TRBJ2-7
cdr3_aa: CASTLGASGRTYEQYF
cdr3_nt: TGTGCCAGCACCCTCGGGGCTAGCGGGAGGACCTACGAGCAGTACTTC

v_call: TRBV11-2
clone_size: -
d_call: TRBD2
j_call: TRBJ2-1
cdr3_aa: CASSSIAGRRYNEQFF
cdr3_nt: TGTGCCAGCAGCTCTATAGCGGGACGGCGGTACAATGAGCAGTTCTTC

v_call: TRBV4-1
clone_size: -
d_call: -
j_call: TRBJ2-7
cdr3_aa: CASSQVTGSGYEQYF
cdr3_nt: TGCGCCAGCAGCCAAGTCACAGGGTCTGGGTACGAGCAGTACTTC

v_call: TRBV1
clone_size: -
d_call: -
j_call: TRBJ1-2
cdr3_aa: CTSSLHQRPPLYGYTF
cdr3_nt: TGCACCAGCAGCCTACATCAACGTCCCCCCCTCTATGGCTACACCTTC

v_call: TRBV19
clone_size: -
d_call: TRBD1
j_call: TRBJ2-2
cdr3_aa: CASSYRGAGELFF
cdr3_nt: TGTGCCAGTTCTTACAGGGGTGCCGGGGAGCTGTTTTTT

v_call: TRBV5-1
clone_size: -
d_call: -
j_call: TRBJ1-4
cdr3_aa: CASPSRHLPNEKLFF
cdr3_nt: TGCGCCAGCCCGTCCCGACACCTACCGAATGAAAAACTGTTTTTT

v_call: TRBV6-5
clone_size: few
d_call: -
j_call: TRBJ1-2
cdr3_aa: CASSYIDGYGYTF
cdr3_nt: TGTGCCAGCAGTTACATCGATGGCTATGGCTACACCTTC

v_call: TRBV19
clone_size: -
d_call: TRBD1
j_call: TRBJ2-7
cdr3_aa: CASSAGTGGYEQYF
cdr3_nt: TGTGCCAGTAGTGCAGGGACAGGGGGCTACGAGCAGTACTTC